The 32 T cell receptor beta chains in this list originate from one sample, sequenced in a study of spatial heterogeneity in lung cancer. TCRdb re-called the 5' RACE reads with MiXCR, one entry per CDR3 protein. This sample yields about 52,000 distinct CDR3 sequences, of which less than 9% are seen a single time; approximately 40% belongs to the top ten. As for time point: blood at routine non-recurrence follow-up after resection. Unsorted tumor, nontumor lung tissue or cryopreserved PBMC supplied the whole RNA. This material consisted of PBMCs, taken at follow-up. These receptors came from a female donor with early-stage non-small cell lung cancer.

This clonotype was found many times. This chain uses TRBV20-1 with TRBJ2-7; 9 bases line up with TRBD2. The CDR3 has 14 amino acids. Trimming at V came to 5 bases and at J to 0 bases, leaving 5 bases not matched to a gene. Germline assignment: CDR1 DFQATT and CDR2 SNEGSKA (reference sequence). The CDR3 DNA is TGCAGTGCTCTAGCGGGGAGGTACTCCTACGAGCAGTACTTC. This codes for CSALAGRYSYEQYF.

The V gene is TRBV5-1, the J gene TRBJ1-3, with D uncertain. V was trimmed by 3 bases and J by 0 bases, leaving 13 bases between them. Germline CDR1 and CDR2: SGHRS and YFSETQ. This CDR3 spans 16 amino acids. The CDR3: CASSSSSLSSGNTIYF. CDR3 nucleotide sequence: TGCGCCAGCAGCTCGTCCTCTTTGAGCTCTGGAAACACCATATATTTT.

This clonotype appeared a few times. This rearrangement joins TRBV3-1 to TRBJ2-5; 8 bases agree with TRBD2. CDR3 length: 16 residues. The J segment lost 5 bases and the V segment lost 0 bases, leaving 8 bases of the junction unmatched. CDR1 is LGHDT and CDR2 is YNNKEL in the germline V gene (reference sequence). CDR3 DNA: TGTGCCAGCAGCCAAGATCTCAGAAGCGGGGGCGAGACCCAGTACTTC. The encoded protein is CASSQDLRSGGETQYF.

This clonotype has ten or more counts. J is TRBJ2-1 and V is TRBV5-4; no definite D call. This CDR3 is built from 14 residues. Germline V lookup: CDR1 SGHNT, CDR2 YYREEE (reference sequence). Between the trimmed V and J ends, which lost 0 bases and 7 bases, there was a span of 11 bases. The CDR3 protein is CASSLVLDLNEQFF. The DNA for the CDR3 is TGTGCCAGCAGCTTGGTACTGGATCTGAATGAGCAGTTCTTC.

This clonotype was recorded many times. The chain uses TRBV18 and TRBJ2-5; D gene uncertain. The CDR3 consists of 13 residues. Germline loops: CDR1 KGHSH, CDR2 LQKENI. V lost 1 base to trimming and J lost 1 base, with 4 bases between them. The CDR3, as DNA: TGTGCCAGCTCACCACAGGTCCAAGAGACCCAGTACTTC. Its protein product is CASSPQVQETQYF.

The J gene is TRBJ2-1, the V gene TRBV7-9, with TRBD1 matching over 7 bases. From germline, CDR1 is SEHNR and CDR2 FQNEAQ (reference sequence). Unmatched junction bases numbered 8, after V lost 4 bases and J lost 5 bases. The CDR3 has 15 residues. The CDR3 DNA sequence: TGTGCCAGCAGCTCACGGACAGGCGTACACAATGAGCAGTTCTTC. Residues: CASSSRTGVHNEQFF.

This clonotype was found many times. This chain uses TRBV29-1 with TRBJ1-6; the D gene is possibly TRBD1 (5 bases). This CDR3 is built from 17 residues. CDR1 is SQVTM and CDR2 is ANQGSEA in the germline V gene. The V gene lost 0 bases and the J gene lost 8 bases, with 20 bases spanning the gap. CDR3 amino acids: CSVEDRLGRAMHSPLHF. CDR3 nucleotides: TGCAGCGTTGAAGATCGGTTGGGCAGGGCAATGCATTCACCCCTCCACTTT.

The sample holds many counts of this clonotype. CDR3 region: CASSYSGAGQPQHF. CDR3 DNA: TGTGCCAGCAGTTACTCAGGGGCTGGTCAGCCCCAGCATTTT. This rearrangement joins TRBV6-2 or TRBV6-3 to TRBJ1-5; a weak D match, TRBD1 (5 bases). CDR1 MNHEY and CDR2 SVGEGT come from the germline V gene. Trimming shortened V by 0 bases and J by 6 bases, and 9 bases separated the two germline ends. CDR3 size: 14 residues.

There are many counts of this clonotype. This rearrangement joins TRBV20-1 to TRBJ1-6, with 9 bases that match TRBD1. Germline CDR1 is DFQATT and CDR2 is SNEGSKA (reference sequence). CDR3 length: 17 amino acids. The J segment lost 8 bases and the V segment lost 5 bases, leaving 16 bases of the junction unmatched. The CDR3 nucleotides read TGCAGTGCTGCACAGGGGGCTGGGGAGTTAATCGATTCACCCCTCCACTTT. Translation gives CSAAQGAGELIDSPLHF.

This clonotype was counted at least ten times. The J gene is TRBJ1-3, the V gene TRBV3-1; D gene ambiguous. V was pared by 0 bases and J by 0 bases, with 9 bases between. The CDR3 is 16 residues long. Per germline, CDR1 LGHDT and CDR2 YNNKEL (reference sequence). The CDR3 DNA reads TGTGCCAGCAGCCAAGATACGTATAGCTCTGGAAACACCATATATTTT. Translation: CASSQDTYSSGNTIYF.

This clonotype was detected many times. The chain couples TRBV28 to TRBJ1-2; TRBD1 is a possible D gene (5 bases). Germline loops: CDR1 MDHEN, CDR2 SYDVKM. This CDR3 has 13 residues. V was cut by 3 bases and J by 6 bases, with 11 bases left in between. As DNA, the CDR3 is TGTGCCAGCAGTTTTGGGGCAGGAGATGGCTACACCTTC. Its translation is CASSFGAGDGYTF.

The V gene is TRBV20-1, the J gene TRBJ1-5; unclear D gene. Deletions cut 1 base from V and 7 bases from J, with 8 bases between. The germline gives CDR1 DFQATT, CDR2 SNEGSKA (reference sequence). CDR3 size: 12 residues. CDR3 residues: CSARGGRQPQHF. CDR3 coding DNA: TGCAGTGCTAGAGGTGGAAGGCAGCCCCAGCATTTT.

Only a few counts were recorded for this clonotype. This chain links TRBV21-1 with TRBJ2-5; the table's D gene call, TRBD2, was not cross checked with the DNA. TRBV21-1 is a recognized pseudogene. The CDR3 extends over 17 amino acids. In DNA, the CDR3 is TGTGCCAGCAGCACCCAAGGACTAGCGTGTGTCCAAGAGACCCAGTACTTC. Translation gives CASSTQGLACVQETQYF.

This clonotype was seen repeatedly, ten times or more. V gene TRBV12-3 or TRBV12-4 combines with J gene TRBJ2-7; 8 bases fit TRBD2. The CDR3 is 15 amino acids. The V gene end was trimmed by 5 bases and the J gene end by 4 bases; junction bases not matched to a gene: 10. In nucleotides, the CDR3 is TGTGCCAGCAGTGCGGCCGGGACTAGTAGGTACGAGCAGTACTTC. Amino acid sequence: CASSAAGTSRYEQYF.

This clonotype was seen many times. This chain uses TRBV7-9 with TRBJ1-2; D is undetermined. The V and J ends lost 5 bases and 2 bases respectively, with 12 bases between them. CDR3 length equals 14 residues. CDR1 is SEHNR and CDR2 is FQNEAQ in the germline V gene (reference sequence). The CDR3 protein is CASSESGGNYGYTF. The CDR3 DNA follows: TGTGCCAGCAGCGAGTCGGGAGGGAACTATGGCTACACCTTC. Drawing the rest from reference TRBV7-9 and TRBJ1-2, the complete variable domain is DTGVSQNPRHKITKRGQNVTFRCDPISEHNRLYWYRQTLGQGPEFLTYFQNEAQLEKSRLLSDRFSAERPKGSFSTLEIQRTEQGDSAMYLCASSESGGNYGYTFGSGTRLTVV.

V gene TRBV12-3 or TRBV12-4 combines with J gene TRBJ1-5, with D perhaps TRBD1 (6 bases). The CDR3 sequence is 16 residues long. V gave up 5 bases and J gave up 9 bases, with 23 bases separating them. The CDR3 bases are TGTGCCAGCAGTGCGAAACAGGGTGGAGGAGGACGGCCCCAGCATTTT. As protein: CASSAKQGGGGRPQHF.

The chain joins TRBV23-1 to TRBJ2-3; 9 nucleotides agree with TRBD1. TRBV23-1 is treated as an ORF (open reading frame) with a function not yet certain. There are 17 residues in the CDR3. Germline trimming cut 1 base from V and 2 bases from J; bases unmatched to any gene: 7. As DNA, the CDR3 is TGCGCCAGCAGTCAATGGGTACAGGGGGCCCACACAGATACGCAGTATTTT. Its protein product is CASSQWVQGAHTDTQYF.

This clonotype was observed a few times. The chain carries TRBV28 and TRBJ2-7, with D possibly TRBD2 on 5 matching bases. The length of the CDR3 is 15 residues. Per the germline V gene, CDR1 is MDHEN and CDR2 is SYDVKM. Trimming removed 2 bases from V and 0 bases from J, with 11 bases in between. In DNA, the CDR3 is TGTGCCAGCAGTTTACCGACTACCAGCTCCTACGAGCAGTACTTC. Amino acid sequence: CASSLPTTSSYEQYF.

This chain joins TRBV20-1 and TRBJ1-5, with D hard to call. CDR1 is DFQATT, CDR2 SNEGSKA, per germline (reference sequence). V was shortened by 8 bases and J by 0 bases, with 8 bases between the two germline ends. The CDR3 has 12 residues. The CDR3 coding sequence is TGCAGTCCTATCCGTAGCAATCAGCCCCAGCATTTT. This codes for CSPIRSNQPQHF.

This sequence joins TRBV6-2 or TRBV6-3 and TRBJ2-1, with D uncertain. Per the germline V gene, CDR1 is MNHEY and CDR2 is SVGEGT. V was clipped by 11 bases and J by 7 bases, with 18 bases between them. The CDR3 totals 13 residues. The CDR3: CAGSDGLGNEQFF. CDR3 nucleotide sequence: TGTGCCGGCTCCGACGGGTTGGGGAATGAGCAGTTCTTC.

J is TRBJ2-5 and V is TRBV28; TRBD2 matches 10 bases. V gave up 1 base and J gave up 4 bases; unmatched junction bases: 6. Looked up from germline, CDR1 is MDHEN and CDR2 is SYDVKM. This CDR3 spans 16 amino acids. In nucleotides, the CDR3 is TGTGCCAGCAGTTTATACAAGCGGGGGGGCCGAGAGACCCAGTACTTC. Translated, it gives CASSLYKRGGRETQYF.

This clonotype was counted between two and nine times. The chain combines TRBV7-2 with TRBJ1-2, with D possibly matching TRBD1 (5 bases). V lost 1 base, J lost 5 bases, and 14 bases lay in between. Germline V gives CDR1 SGHTA, CDR2 FQGNSA. This CDR3 is 15 amino acids long. CDR3 loop: CASSLEISGGYGYTF. CDR3 bases: TGTGCCAGCAGCTTAGAGATTAGCGGGGGATATGGCTACACCTTC.

The chain couples TRBV7-9 to TRBJ2-1, with D hard to call. There are 13 residues in the CDR3. Trimming shortened V by 3 bases and J by 13 bases, and 16 bases separated the two germline ends. From germline, CDR1 is SEHNR and CDR2 FQNEAQ (reference sequence). CDR3 DNA sequence: TGTGCCAGCAGCTTCGACCTCACCCCTCCCCAGTTCTTC. Protein product: CASSFDLTPPQFF.

V usage is TRBV19 and J usage is TRBJ2-5; D perhaps matches TRBD2 (5 bases). Trimming took off 11 bases at V and 4 bases at J, with 11 bases between the two ends. This CDR3 spans 11 amino acids. Germline V lookup: CDR1 LNHDA, CDR2 SQIVND (reference sequence). The CDR3 region is CASQRGETQYF. CDR3 in DNA: TGTGCCTCCCAACGGGGAGAGACCCAGTACTTC.

This clonotype appeared a few times. The V and J genes are TRBV5-5 and TRBJ2-2; D unclear. V dropped 1 base and J dropped 4 bases, with 11 bases sitting between them. From germline, CDR1 is SGHKS and CDR2 YYEKEE (reference sequence). The CDR3 is made up of 15 amino acids. CDR3 in DNA: TGTGCCAGCAGCTTGTTACTAACGGGCACCGGGGAGCTGTTTTTT. It codes for CASSLLLTGTGELFF.

V usage is TRBV11-2 and J usage is TRBJ1-1, with 9 bases matching TRBD1. V lost 2 bases and J lost 4; bases outside the gene matches: 8. Germline V gene sequence: CDR1 SGHAT, CDR2 FQNNGV. The CDR3 runs 16 residues. The CDR3 DNA reads as TGTGCCAGCAGCTTATTTGGGACAGGGTTGGGCACTGAAGCTTTCTTT. Translated: CASSLFGTGLGTEAFF. Combining the CDR3 with reference TRBV11-2 and TRBJ1-1 gives the whole variable domain EAGVAQSPRYKIIEKRQSVAFWCNPISGHATLYWYQQILGQGPKLLIQFQNNGVVDDSQLPKDRFSAERLKGVDSTLKIQPAKLEDSAVYLCASSLFGTGLGTEAFFGQGTRLTVV.

V gene TRBV28 combines with J gene TRBJ2-7; TRBD1 might be the D (6 bases). Germline CDR1 is MDHEN and CDR2 is SYDVKM. V dropped 3 bases and J dropped 2 bases, with 14 bases sitting between them. The CDR3 contains 15 residues. Here the CDR3 DNA reads TGTGCCAGCAGTTTTTCCAGGGGCCCTCCCTACGAGCAGTACTTC. Translated, it gives CASSFSRGPPYEQYF. The complete variable domain, with remaining parts taken from reference TRBV28 and TRBJ2-7, reads DVKVTQSSRYLVKRTGEKVFLECVQDMDHENMFWYRQDPGLGLRLIYFSYDVKMKEKGDIPEGYSVSREKKERFSLILESASTNQTSMYLCASSFSRGPPYEQYFGPGTRLTVT.

Only a few counts were recorded for this clonotype. V is TRBV7-9 and J is TRBJ2-2; tentatively, D is TRBD2 (5 bases). V was clipped by 5 bases and J by 5 bases, with 12 bases between them. Germline loops: CDR1 SEHNR, CDR2 FQNEAQ (reference sequence). This CDR3 comprises 14 residues. Here the CDR3 reads CASSPRAATGELFF. DNA for the CDR3: TGTGCCAGCAGCCCCCGAGCGGCTACCGGGGAGCTGTTTTTT.

About this clonotype itself: It may be a read error: a sequence one base away is much more abundant. The conserved phenylalanine or tryptophan is not found at the CDR3 terminus, so this likely reflects a read error. The rearrangement uses TRBV28 and TRBJ2-7, with a possible D match to TRBD1 (6 bases). Looked up from germline, CDR1 is MDHEN and CDR2 is SYDVKM. V gave up 4 bases and J gave up 2 bases, with 9 bases separating them. This CDR3 comprises 13 residues. Written as DNA, the CDR3 is TGTGCCAGCAGTTCCGGGACAACCTACGAGCAGTACTCC. Amino acids: CASSSGTTYEQYS.

The table lists this clonotype with many counts. CDR3 coding DNA: TGCGCCAGCAGCTTGGAGGCAGGGAGCTACAATGAGCAGTTCTTC. Translated, it gives CASSLEAGSYNEQFF. The V and J genes are TRBV5-1 and TRBJ2-1, with D possibly called TRBD1 or TRBD2 (5 bases each). CDR1 SGHRS and CDR2 YFSETQ come from the germline V gene. The V gene lost 0 bases and the J gene lost 3 bases, with 10 bases spanning the gap. This CDR3 is built from 15 residues.

This clonotype was seen a few times. The chain is built from TRBV12-3 or TRBV12-4 and TRBJ1-1, with 10 positions matching TRBD1. Trimming cost V 4 bases and J 1 base; bases outside gene matches: 3. The length of the CDR3 is 15 residues. CDR3 loop: CASSSGQGKNTEAFF. CDR3 sequence (DNA): TGTGCCAGCAGTTCGGGACAGGGGAAGAACACTGAAGCTTTCTTT.

The chain is built from TRBV7-9 and TRBJ1-4; maybe TRBD1 (6 bases). Per germline, CDR1 SEHNR and CDR2 FQNEAQ (reference sequence). V was shortened by 2 bases and J by 8 bases, with 12 bases between the two germline ends. The CDR3 is 14 amino acids. CDR3 in DNA: TGTGCCAGCAGCTTAACTGTACAGGGAGAAAAACTGTTTTTT. It translates to CASSLTVQGEKLFF.